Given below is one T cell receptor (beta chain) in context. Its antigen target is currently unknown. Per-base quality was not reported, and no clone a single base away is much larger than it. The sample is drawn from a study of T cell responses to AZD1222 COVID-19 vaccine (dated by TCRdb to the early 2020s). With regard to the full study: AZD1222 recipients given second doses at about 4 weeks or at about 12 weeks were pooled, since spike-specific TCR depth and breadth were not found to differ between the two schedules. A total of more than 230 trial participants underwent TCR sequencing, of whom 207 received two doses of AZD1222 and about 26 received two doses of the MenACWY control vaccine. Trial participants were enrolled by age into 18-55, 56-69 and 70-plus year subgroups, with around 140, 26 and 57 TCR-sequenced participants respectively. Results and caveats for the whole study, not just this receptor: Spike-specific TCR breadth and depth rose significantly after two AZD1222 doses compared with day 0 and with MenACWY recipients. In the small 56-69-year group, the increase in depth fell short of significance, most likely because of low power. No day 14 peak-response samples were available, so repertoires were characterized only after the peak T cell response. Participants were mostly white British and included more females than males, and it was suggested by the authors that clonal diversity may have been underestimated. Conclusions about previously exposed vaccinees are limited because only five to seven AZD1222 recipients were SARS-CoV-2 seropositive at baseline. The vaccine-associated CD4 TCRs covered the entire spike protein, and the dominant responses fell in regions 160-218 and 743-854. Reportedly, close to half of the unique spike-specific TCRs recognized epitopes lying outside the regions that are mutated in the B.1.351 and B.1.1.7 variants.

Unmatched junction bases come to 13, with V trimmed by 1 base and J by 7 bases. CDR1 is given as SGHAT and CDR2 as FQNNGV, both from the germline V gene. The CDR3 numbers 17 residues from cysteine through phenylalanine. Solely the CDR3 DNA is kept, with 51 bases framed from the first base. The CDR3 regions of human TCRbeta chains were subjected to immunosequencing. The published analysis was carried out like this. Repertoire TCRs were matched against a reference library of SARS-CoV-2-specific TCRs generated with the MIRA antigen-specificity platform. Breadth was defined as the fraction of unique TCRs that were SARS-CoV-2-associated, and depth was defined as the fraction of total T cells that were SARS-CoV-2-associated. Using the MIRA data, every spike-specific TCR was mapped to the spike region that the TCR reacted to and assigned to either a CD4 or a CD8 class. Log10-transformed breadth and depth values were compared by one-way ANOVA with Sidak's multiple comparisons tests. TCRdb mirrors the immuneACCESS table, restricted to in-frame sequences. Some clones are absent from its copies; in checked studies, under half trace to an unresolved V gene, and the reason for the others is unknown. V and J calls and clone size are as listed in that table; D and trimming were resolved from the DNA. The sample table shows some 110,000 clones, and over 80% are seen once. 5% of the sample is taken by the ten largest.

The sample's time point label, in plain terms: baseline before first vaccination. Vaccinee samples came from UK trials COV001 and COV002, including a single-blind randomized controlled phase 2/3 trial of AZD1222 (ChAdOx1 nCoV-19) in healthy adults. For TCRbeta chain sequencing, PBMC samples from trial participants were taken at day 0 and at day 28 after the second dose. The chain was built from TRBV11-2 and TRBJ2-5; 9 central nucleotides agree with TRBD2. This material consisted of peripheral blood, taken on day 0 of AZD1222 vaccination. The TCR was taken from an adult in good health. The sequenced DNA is TGTGCCAGCAGCTTAGTTGGTAGCGGGGGCTATAAGCCGACCCAGTACTTC. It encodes CASSLVGSGGYKPTQYF.